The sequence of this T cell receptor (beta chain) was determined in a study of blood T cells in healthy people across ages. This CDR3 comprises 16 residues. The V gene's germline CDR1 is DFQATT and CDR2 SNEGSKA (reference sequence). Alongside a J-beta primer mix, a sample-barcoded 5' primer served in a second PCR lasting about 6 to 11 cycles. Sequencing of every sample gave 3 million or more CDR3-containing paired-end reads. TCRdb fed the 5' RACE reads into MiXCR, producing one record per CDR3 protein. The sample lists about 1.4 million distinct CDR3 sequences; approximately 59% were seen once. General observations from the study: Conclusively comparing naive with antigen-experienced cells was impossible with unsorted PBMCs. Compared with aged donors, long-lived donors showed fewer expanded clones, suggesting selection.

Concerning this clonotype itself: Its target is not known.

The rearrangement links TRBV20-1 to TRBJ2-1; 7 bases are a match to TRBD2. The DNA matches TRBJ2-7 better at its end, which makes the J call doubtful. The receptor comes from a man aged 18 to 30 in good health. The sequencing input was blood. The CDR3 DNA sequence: TGCAGTGCTAGAGATCCTAGCGGAAACTCCTACAATGAGCAGTACTTC. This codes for CSARDPSGNSYNEQYF.